What follows are 17 T cell receptor beta chains derived from one specimen sequenced in a study of Graves' ophthalmopathy and Graves' hyperthyroidism. From RNA, the CDR3 regions of TCR beta chains were amplified and sequenced. RT-PCR with HTBI primers came first, then second-round multiplex PCR. TCRdb re-called the multiplex PCR reads through MiXCR, storing one row per CDR3 protein. The table has 350,000 to 450,000 distinct CDR3 sequences, more than 20% seen once. The sample comprised peripheral blood. Every receptor here comes from a woman younger than 35 with stable Graves' hyperthyroidism.

Only one count was recorded for this clonotype. The chain has TRBV12-3 or TRBV12-4 and TRBJ2-7, with TRBD2 matching over 8 bases. This CDR3 is 15 amino acids long. Trimming removed 6 bases from V and 4 bases from J; junction bases left unmatched: 11. CDR3 DNA sequence: TGTGCCAGCAGCCAACCCATAGCGGGGAGTTACGAGCAGTACTTC. Its translation: CASSQPIAGSYEQYF.

The chain couples TRBV12-3 or TRBV12-4 to TRBJ1-5, with D uncertain. Deletions cut 2 bases from V and 9 bases from J, with 14 bases between. CDR3 length: 14 residues. CDR3 coding DNA: TGTGCCAGCAGTTTAAGGGCAGTGTTTAGGCCCCAGCATTTT. Encoded protein: CASSLRAVFRPQHF.

This clonotype was counted between two and nine times. This clone may be a read error of a much larger clone one base away. This chain connects TRBV15 to TRBJ2-5, with 13 positions matching TRBD2. J was trimmed by 3 bases and V by 5 bases; bases with no gene match: 0. CDR1 is LNHNV and CDR2 is YYDKDF in the germline V gene (reference sequence). The CDR3 is made up of 14 amino acids. The CDR3 here is CATSGLAGEETQYF. CDR3 nucleotide sequence: TGTGCCACCAGCGGACTAGCGGGAGAAGAGACCCAGTACTTC.

This clonotype was found many times. V usage is TRBV6-2 or TRBV6-3 and J usage is TRBJ1-1, with 7 bases aligning to TRBD1. The CDR3 extends over 13 amino acids. Losses at the gene ends were 4 bases for V and 12 bases for J; bases not matched to a gene: 11. Germline loops: CDR1 MNHEY, CDR2 SVGEGT. The chain's CDR3 is CASSFFKTGTTFF. In DNA form, the CDR3 reads TGTGCCAGCAGTTTTTTCAAGACAGGGACGACTTTCTTT.

In this sample, this clonotype turned up many times. The chain recombines TRBV20-1 with TRBJ1-1; 7 bases are a match to TRBD1. Trimming cost V 3 bases and J 0 bases; bases outside gene matches: 10. The germline CDR1 and CDR2 sequences are DFQATT and SNEGSKA (reference sequence). The CDR3 extends over 16 amino acids. The CDR3 region is CSASRWTGQVNTEAFF. The DNA of the CDR3 is TGCAGTGCTAGCCGGTGGACAGGACAGGTGAACACTGAAGCTTTCTTT.

The table lists this clonotype with a few counts. The rearrangement joins TRBV28 to TRBJ1-5; no clear D. V was trimmed by 7 bases and J by 1 base, leaving 17 bases between them. The CDR3 length is 16 residues. Germline loops: CDR1 MDHEN, CDR2 SYDVKM. In DNA form, the CDR3 reads TGTGCCAGCACCCTTGACTGGGCGGTGAGCAATCAGCCCCAGCATTTT. Its protein product is CASTLDWAVSNQPQHF.

This clonotype has ten or more counts. The chain has TRBV6-1 and TRBJ1-1; 7 nucleotides line up with TRBD1. The CDR3 loop spans 14 amino acids. Germline V gene data show CDR1 as MNHNS and CDR2 as SASEGT. Trimming cost V 6 bases and J 1 base; bases outside gene matches: 5. For the CDR3, the DNA is TGTGCCAGCAGCACCGGGACAGCGAACACTGAAGCTTTCTTT. This translates into CASSTGTANTEAFF.

V and J are TRBV6-1 and TRBJ2-5; 8 bases are shared with TRBD1. This CDR3 contains 13 residues. Looked up from germline, CDR1 is MNHNS and CDR2 is SASEGT. V trimming: 6 bases; J trimming: 6 bases; junction bases outside the gene matches: 6. The CDR3 sequence: CASRDRGGKTQYF. The CDR3 DNA reads TGTGCCAGCAGAGACAGGGGAGGAAAGACCCAGTACTTC.

The J gene is TRBJ1-2, the V gene TRBV6-1, with 7 bases lining up with TRBD1. Germline V lookup: CDR1 MNHNS, CDR2 SASEGT. Trimming cost V 7 bases and J 7 bases; bases outside gene matches: 12. This CDR3 contains 14 residues. Written as DNA, the CDR3 is TGTGCCAGCATACCAACAGGGGATGGAATTGGCTACACCTTC. Its protein product is CASIPTGDGIGYTF.

This clonotype was seen ten or more times. The V and J genes are TRBV7-9 and TRBJ2-7, with D maybe TRBD2 (6 bases). V shed 6 bases and J shed 0 bases, with 12 bases lying between them. Germline V gives CDR1 SEHNR, CDR2 FQNEAQ (reference sequence). This CDR3 has 14 amino acids. The CDR3, as DNA: TGTGCCAGCAGTGGAGGGACGGGCTCCTACGAGCAGTACTTC. Its protein product is CASSGGTGSYEQYF.

This clonotype has ten or more counts. The chain employs TRBV19 and TRBJ1-5; 9 bases are a match to TRBD1. The germline CDR1 and CDR2 sequences are LNHDA and SQIVND (reference sequence). V shed 5 bases and J 1 base; nucleotides not matched to a gene: 6. The CDR3 consists of 16 residues. CDR3 in amino acids: CASSPRDRASNQPQHF. CDR3 coding DNA: TGTGCCAGTAGTCCTCGGGACAGGGCAAGCAATCAGCCCCAGCATTTT.

This clonotype was observed at least ten times. The rearrangement joins TRBV29-1 to TRBJ2-7, with D possibly matching TRBD1 (6 bases). V was clipped by 3 bases and J by 5 bases, with 11 bases between them. CDR3 length equals 12 residues. The germline gives CDR1 SQVTM, CDR2 ANQGSEA. Here the CDR3 DNA reads TGCAGCGTTGACAGGGGCGGCCACGAGCAGTACTTC. It codes for CSVDRGGHEQYF.

This clonotype was detected many times. The gene calls are TRBV6-5 and TRBJ2-7, with 7 nucleotides matching TRBD1. Trimming took 2 bases from V and 3 from J; bases not matched to a gene: 4. CDR3 length equals 14 residues. Germline CDR1 MNHEY, CDR2 SVGAGI. The chain's CDR3 is CASSYARDSYEQYF. In DNA form, the CDR3 reads TGTGCCAGCAGTTACGCAAGGGACAGCTACGAGCAGTACTTC.

The sample holds many counts of this clonotype. This sequence joins TRBV6-5 and TRBJ1-2; D not certain. The CDR3 runs 16 residues. Trimming left V 6 bases short and J 2 bases short, with 19 bases between. Looked up from germline, CDR1 is MNHEY and CDR2 is SVGAGI. The CDR3: CASRPYRQLVNYGYTF. The CDR3 region has the DNA TGTGCCAGCAGGCCCTATAGGCAGCTAGTGAACTATGGCTACACCTTC.

This clonotype has at least ten counts. The chain uses TRBV7-9 and TRBJ1-2, with D maybe TRBD1 (6 bases). The V end lost 5 bases, the J end lost 4 bases, and 17 bases lay between the germline ends. The CDR3 has 15 amino acids. The V gene's germline CDR1 is SEHNR and CDR2 FQNEAQ (reference sequence). CDR3 bases: TGTGCCAGCAGCCCCCGACAGGAATTATTCTATGGCTACACCTTC. The encoded protein is CASSPRQELFYGYTF.

This chain uses TRBV12-3 or TRBV12-4 with TRBJ1-5; tentatively, D is TRBD1 (6 bases). The CDR3 has 16 amino acids. Trimming removed 0 bases at V and 1 base at J, with 10 bases between. The CDR3 is CASSLAGGRSNQPQHF. CDR3 in DNA: TGTGCCAGCAGTTTAGCGGGGGGCAGAAGCAATCAGCCCCAGCATTTT.

This clonotype was detected many times. The chain uses TRBV7-2 and TRBJ2-3; D call uncertain. Germline CDR1 is SGHTA and CDR2 is FQGNSA. The CDR3 runs 14 residues. Trimming took 6 bases from V and 0 from J, leaving 10 bases between them. The CDR3 region has the DNA TGTGCCAGCAGTATACGTGCTAGCACAGATACGCAGTATTTT. As protein: CASSIRASTDTQYF. Looking up the rest from reference TRBV7-2 and TRBJ2-3 gives the full variable domain: GAGVSQSPSNKVTEKGKDVELRCDPISGHTALYWYRQSLGQGLEFLIYFQGNSAPDKSGLPSDRFSAERTGGSVSTLTIQRTQQEDSAVYLCASSIRASTDTQYFGPGTRLTVL.